The 15 T cell receptor beta chains listed next were all sequenced from one sample in a study of T cells in Graves' hyperthyroidism and ophthalmopathy. Amplification yielded TCR beta CDR3 regions, with RNA transcripts as the source. Initially, a first-round RT-PCR of the TCR CDR3 employed the HTBI primer set. In TCRdb, the multiplex PCR reads were re-called with MiXCR into one record per CDR3 protein. The sample yields a few hundred thousand distinct CDR3 sequences, about 15% seen once. Sequencing input: blood. Receptors were obtained from a woman in her 30s with Graves' hyperthyroidism.

This clonotype has at least ten counts. V gene TRBV24-1 combines with J gene TRBJ2-5, with D perhaps TRBD1 (6 bases). CDR3 size: 14 residues. Germline CDR1 is KGHDR and CDR2 is SFDVKD. Trimming took 3 bases from V and 2 from J, leaving 9 bases between them. CDR3 in amino acids: CATSDRQVQETQYF. The CDR3, as DNA: TGTGCCACCAGTGATCGACAGGTACAAGAGACCCAGTACTTC.

This clonotype was counted a few times. The chain couples TRBV20-1 to TRBJ2-7, with 11 bases aligning to TRBD1. Germline V lookup: CDR1 DFQATT, CDR2 SNEGSKA (reference sequence). The CDR3 has 18 residues. The V segment lost 4 bases and the J segment 6 bases; nucleotides outside the gene matches: 20. The CDR3 loop reads CSAKYQSLRRTGGTEQYF. CDR3 nucleotide sequence: TGCAGTGCTAAATACCAATCGCTCCGGAGGACAGGGGGCACCGAGCAGTACTTC.

This clonotype has at least ten counts. This chain joins TRBV29-1 and TRBJ1-1; D unclear. The CDR3 runs to 12 residues. The ends were cut back, 3 bases at V and 7 bases at J, with 12 bases in the middle. The germline gives CDR1 SQVTM, CDR2 ANQGSEA. DNA for the CDR3: TGCAGCGTTGAGCGCAGGCCTCGTGAAGCTTTCTTT. Protein: CSVERRPREAFF.

This clonotype was recorded at least ten times. The chain uses TRBV20-1 and TRBJ2-2; 8 bases align to TRBD2. The CDR3 has 13 residues. Germline V gene lookup returns CDR1 DFQATT and CDR2 SNEGSKA (reference sequence). The V gene end was trimmed by 1 base and the J gene end by 5 bases; junction bases not matched to a gene: 0. The CDR3 spells CSARAGGTGELFF. CDR3 sequence (DNA): TGCAGTGCTAGAGCGGGGGGGACCGGGGAGCTGTTTTTT.

This clonotype was seen only a few times. The rearrangement joins TRBV7-9 to TRBJ2-7, with D unresolved. Trimming pared 5 bases from V and 7 bases from J, leaving 18 bases between. CDR3 length equals 14 residues. Germline CDR1 and CDR2: SEHNR and FQNEAQ (reference sequence). The CDR3 reads CASSHRTERSEQYF. CDR3 DNA: TGTGCCAGCAGCCACCGAACCGAACGGAGTGAGCAGTACTTC.

The gene calls are TRBV6-1 and TRBJ2-7; 9 bases fit TRBD2. This CDR3 contains 15 residues. Germline assignment: CDR1 MNHNS and CDR2 SASEGT. V trimming: 7 bases; J trimming: 2 bases; junction bases outside the gene matches: 9. CDR3 bases: TGTGCCAGCATGTCGCAAGCGGGAGGTGCCTACGAGCAGTACTTC. This gives the protein CASMSQAGGAYEQYF.

This clonotype was detected a few times. The chain uses TRBV7-6 and TRBJ2-3; D may be TRBD2 (6 bases). Germline CDR1 is SGHVS and CDR2 is FNYEAQ. This CDR3 spans 15 amino acids. Trimming removed 1 base at V and 12 bases at J, with 20 bases between. The CDR3 DNA follows: TGTGCCAGCAGCTTAGAGCGATCCGGAGGGTTGATCCAGTATTTT. Protein: CASSLERSGGLIQYF.

The CDR3 DNA reads as TGTGCCTGGAGCAGTCTACAGGTAGCGTCCTACGAGCAGTACTTC. Protein product: CAWSSLQVASYEQYF. This sequence joins TRBV30 and TRBJ2-7; either TRBD1 or TRBD2 may supply D (5 bases each). V was cut by 3 bases and J by 1 base, with 16 bases left in between. The germline V gene has CDR1 GTSNPN and CDR2 SVGIG (reference sequence). This CDR3 comprises 15 residues.

V usage is TRBV7-6 and J usage is TRBJ2-1; D is unclear. CDR1 and CDR2 from the germline V gene are SGHVS and FNYEAQ. V was pared by 5 bases and J by 9 bases, with 14 bases between. The CDR3 loop spans 13 amino acids. The CDR3 DNA is TGTGCCAGCAGCCCCAGCCCCAGTGGTGAGCAGTTCTTC. Protein: CASSPSPSGEQFF.

This clonotype was observed a handful of times. The chain has TRBV29-1 and TRBJ1-3; 8 positions agree with TRBD1. Germline lookup yields CDR1 SQVTM and CDR2 ANQGSEA. This CDR3 comprises 16 residues. J lost 0 bases, V lost 7 bases, and 11 bases had no gene match. The CDR3 DNA reads TGCAGCGCTGCTCACGGACAGGGCGTCTCTGGAAACACCATATATTTT. Encoded protein: CSAAHGQGVSGNTIYF. The entire variable domain, with the rest obtained from reference TRBV29-1 and TRBJ1-3, is as follows: SAVISQKPSRDICQRGTSLTIQCQVDSQVTMMFWYRQQPGQSLTLIATANQGSEATYESGFVIDKFPISRPNLTFSTLTVSNMSPEDSSIYLCSAAHGQGVSGNTIYFGEGSWLTVV.

This clonotype was counted a few times. The J gene is TRBJ1-2, the V gene TRBV18; TRBD1 is a possible D gene (6 bases). There are 15 residues in the CDR3. Germline V CDR1 and CDR2: KGHSH, LQKENI. The ends were cut back, 2 bases at V and 0 bases at J, with 10 bases in the middle. The CDR3 reads CASSPVRGSNYGYTF. In nucleotides, the CDR3 is TGTGCCAGCTCACCAGTCAGGGGATCTAACTATGGCTACACCTTC.

This clonotype was detected ten times or more. The chain recombines TRBV7-2 with TRBJ2-7; a possible D gene is TRBD1 (6 bases). V was pared by 5 bases and J by 0 bases, with 11 bases between. The CDR3 has 14 amino acids. Per the germline V gene, CDR1 is SGHTA and CDR2 is FQGNSA. This CDR3 reads CASSVTGTSYEQYF. In nucleotides, the CDR3 is TGTGCCAGCAGCGTCACAGGGACCTCCTACGAGCAGTACTTC.

This clonotype was counted many times. This chain connects TRBV7-2 to TRBJ2-5, with a possible D match to TRBD2 (5 bases). The ends were cut back, 10 bases at V and 1 base at J, with 19 bases in the middle. Germline assignment: CDR1 SGHTA and CDR2 FQGNSA. The CDR3 spans 15 residues. CDR3 sequence (DNA): TGTGCCAACGCGGGTGGCCCCCCCAGCCAAGAGACCCAGTACTTC. Encoded protein: CANAGGPPSQETQYF.

This clonotype was observed many times. The CDR3 region has the DNA TGCGCCAGCAGCAGCGCGGGAGGAGTGAACACCGGGGAGCTGTTTTTT. Translated: CASSSAGGVNTGELFF. The gene calls are TRBV5-1 and TRBJ2-2, with TRBD2 matching over 8 bases. Germline V gene sequence: CDR1 SGHRS, CDR2 YFSETQ. The CDR3 length is 16 residues. V was clipped by 4 bases and J by 1 base; unmatched bases: 6.

This clonotype was picked up a small number of times. The chain couples TRBV27 to TRBJ2-2; D is unresolved. Germline V gives CDR1 MNHEY, CDR2 SMNVEV (reference sequence). The V gene lost 8 bases and the J gene lost 1 base, with 14 bases spanning the gap. CDR3 length: 15 amino acids. Here the CDR3 reads CASSLQLENTGELFF. The CDR3 coding sequence is TGTGCCAGCTCACTGCAGCTGGAGAACACCGGGGAGCTGTTTTTT.